This T cell receptor (beta chain) emerged from a study of blood T cell repertoires in COVID-19. At the level of the study: Sites in the United States, Italy and Spain provided acute and convalescent COVID-19 samples. PBMCs, B-cell-depleted T cells, or T cells provided the cDNA or gDNA that made up the material.

Authors' analysis steps: Reference gene primers were amplified, and this amplification served to estimate nucleated cell counts. TCRdb keeps only in-frame clones here, not all; method: immunoSEQ multiplex PCR. V, J and clone size reflect that table, while D and trimming were determined from the DNA. The data show about 160,000 clones, roughly 82% seen once. This receptor was taken from a middle-aged woman with COVID-19, enrolled during active disease. The sample taken for sequencing was peripheral blood.

CDR3 DNA: TGTGCCAGTAGCTATTCCCGAGGGGGCCATCAGCCCCAGCATTTT. Translating gives CASSYSRGGHQPQHF. This chain uses TRBV19 with TRBJ1-5; 7 bases align to TRBD1. The germline CDR1 and CDR2 sequences are LNHDA and SQIVND (reference sequence). With 6 bases clipped from V and 5 bases from J, the junction kept 10 bases outside the gene matches. The CDR3 consists of 15 residues.